This TCR beta chain was recorded in a study of blood T cells in healthy people across ages. Study-wide background: Template switching recovered approximately one barcoded beta molecule for every two T cells.

This clonotype was counted between two and nine times. No antigen is known for it. General study findings and limits: With naive T cell percentage, TCR beta diversity showed a strong correlation. Donor CMV status, an unknown factor, possibly confounded changes in expanded clonotypes. Getting older went along with TCR beta diversity per million T cells dropping roughly linearly.

Then a second PCR, running roughly 6 to 11 cycles, was carried out with a sample-barcoded 5' primer and a J-beta primer mix. From the 5' RACE reads, TCRdb called clonotypes with MiXCR, one entry per CDR3 protein. The table lists some 900,000 distinct CDR3 sequences, roughly 26% of them singletons. Sequencing was carried out using blood. The origin of this receptor is a woman over 75 in good health.

CDR3 coding DNA: TGTGCCAGCAGTTCCCGTTGGGGCAGTAGCTCCTATAATTCACCCCTCCACTTT. Residues: CASSSRWGSSSYNSPLHF. The genes are TRBV28 and TRBJ1-6, with a tentative D call TRBD1 (5 bases). Germline assignment: CDR1 MDHEN and CDR2 SYDVKM. The CDR3 covers 18 residues. The V gene lost 4 bases and the J gene lost 0 bases, with 16 bases spanning the gap.